This entry lists 5 T cell receptor beta chains sequenced from one sample in a study of PD-L1 blockade in urothelial cancer. Libraries were prepared by immunoSEQ multiplex PCR; TCRdb keeps only in-frame clonotypes and omits some of them. This table holds around 100,000 clones, about 85% found once. The material was PBMCs, obtained around atezolizumab (anti-PD-L1) treatment. The receptor set was obtained from a man aged 50-59 years with urothelial cancer.

This clone was recorded once. The chain uses TRBV21-1 and TRBJ2-1; the tabulated D call, TRBD2, remains unverified against the DNA. TRBV21-1 corresponds to a pseudogene. This CDR3 is 9 amino acids long. The CDR3 loop is CASRGDWFF. The CDR3 nucleotides read TGTGCCAGCAGGGGGGACTGGTTCTTC.

The rearrangement uses TRBV6-6 and TRBJ2-5, with TRBD1 identical over 10 bases. The V segment lost 5 bases and the J segment 4 bases; nucleotides outside the gene matches: 7. Germline CDR1 reads MNHNY; CDR2 reads SVGAGI (reference sequence). The CDR3 has 15 amino acids. CDR3 nucleotides: TGTGCCAGCAGTCCAGACAGGGGGCTGGGAGAGACCCAGTACTTC. Translating it yields CASSPDRGLGETQYF.

The J gene is TRBJ1-5, the V gene TRBV18, with D tentatively TRBD1 (5 bases). V was pared by 1 base and J by 5 bases, with 9 bases between. Germline lookup yields CDR1 KGHSH and CDR2 LQKENI. The CDR3 loop spans 14 amino acids. CDR3 loop: CASSPRDSYQPQHF. In nucleotides, the CDR3 is TGTGCCAGCTCACCACGGGACTCATATCAGCCCCAGCATTTT.

This sequence joins TRBV28 and TRBJ1-4; D uncertain. Germline CDR1 MDHEN, CDR2 SYDVKM. The CDR3 is made up of 13 amino acids. The V end lost 6 bases, the J end lost 6 bases, and 11 bases lay between the germline ends. The CDR3 DNA sequence: TGTGCCAGCAGCCCGGGCGGGGATGAAAAACTGTTTTTT. As protein: CASSPGGDEKLFF.

V usage is TRBV7-2 and J usage is TRBJ1-3; possibly TRBD1 for D (5 bases). Trimming removed 1 base from V and 3 bases from J, with 13 bases in between. Germline values: CDR1 SGHTA, CDR2 FQGNSA. CDR3 length: 16 residues. CDR3 coding DNA: TGTGCCAGCAGCTTAGTCGGCAGGGATCGTGGAAACACCATATATTTT. Protein product: CASSLVGRDRGNTIYF. Complete variable domain (other parts from reference TRBV7-2 and TRBJ1-3): GAGVSQSPSNKVTEKGKDVELRCDPISGHTALYWYRQSLGQGLEFLIYFQGNSAPDKSGLPSDRFSAERTGGSVSTLTIQRTQQEDSAVYLCASSLVGRDRGNTIYFGEGSWLTVV.